This TCR beta chain was sequenced in a study of blood T cells in healthy people across ages. This clonotype was recorded once. Its specificity is not known. At least 5 micrograms of total RNA were extracted per sample. Alongside a J-beta primer mix, a sample-barcoded 5' primer served in a second PCR lasting 7 to 11 cycles. All samples yielded 2.5 million or more CDR3-containing paired-end reads. TCRdb passed the 5' RACE reads through MiXCR, listing each CDR3 protein once. The table has about 970,000 distinct CDR3 sequences, approximately 50% seen once. Study-wide results and limits: TCR beta diversity correlated strongly with naive T cell percentage.

This clonotype was obtained from a woman aged 60-70 years in good health. Material: blood.

The DNA for the CDR3 is TGCGCCAGCAGCTTGACCCCTCGTAGCGGGGGGAACTCTGGGGCCAACGTCCTGACTTTC. Translating it yields CASSLTPRSGGNSGANVLTF. This chain links TRBV5-1 with TRBJ2-6; 10 positions agree with TRBD2. The CDR3 covers 20 residues. With 1 base clipped from V and 0 bases from J, the junction kept 10 bases outside the gene matches. Germline V gene sequence: CDR1 SGHRS, CDR2 YFSETQ.